These T cell receptor beta chains were read from a single sample in a study of neoadjuvant anti-PD-1 for oral cavity cancer. Profiling relied on immunoSEQ multiplex PCR, and the TCRdb table lists in-frame clones only, not all of them. Of tens of thousands of clones listed, about 84% are singletons. The source material was PBMCs, sampled before nivolumab (anti-PD-1) treatment. These receptors all come from a person aged 35-79 years with oral cavity squamous cell carcinoma. Both conserved end residues are trimmed from each CDR3. The order of the fields is V gene, J gene, CDR3 protein.

TRBV6-5	TRBJ1-3	ASSYGAQGSGNTIY
TRBV7-6	TRBJ2-5	ASSLGVGDETQY
TRBV6-1	TRBJ2-3	ASSAVSAGTDTQY
TRBV6-1	TRBJ2-7	ASSTTGGSYEQY
TRBV7-9	TRBJ2-5	ASSLDGGETQY
TRBV5-1	TRBJ2-3	ASSLPAGKGDTQY
TRBV25-1	TRBJ1-5	ASRGVGVNQPQH
TRBV28	TRBJ1-5	ASSKPGGFQPQH
TRBV5-1	TRBJ1-1	ASSLQGANTEAF
TRBV28	TRBJ2-2	ASSSGQGNTGELF
TRBV6-1	TRBJ1-5	ASRDGYQPQH
TRBV7-2	TRBJ2-6	ASGKGGYSGANVLT
TRBV10-3	TRBJ2-7	AISESLDSYEQY
TRBV29-1	TRBJ2-5	SVEPHSSETQY
TRBV5-1	TRBJ2-1	ASSSMDSYNEQF
TRBV29-1	TRBJ1-5	SVSLTGGSNQPQH
TRBV6-1	TRBJ1-5	ASVRDPNQPQH
TRBV5-1	TRBJ1-1	ASRVGLQNTEAF
TRBV7-9	TRBJ1-2	ASSVDREAGGYT
TRBV7-6	TRBJ2-7	ASSLEQGPYEQY
TRBV6-1	TRBJ2-1	ASSRAGGFYNEQF
TRBV27	TRBJ2-2	ASSLTQPLGELF
TRBV9	TRBJ2-5	ASSPGGGDGTQY
TRBV9	TRBJ1-2	ASSVDPGGVIGYT
TRBV6-1	TRBJ2-5	ASSALGGQETQY
TRBV19	TRBJ2-7	ASSIDPFQGKQY
TRBV9	TRBJ1-1	ASSAGGDYHAF
TRBV9	TRBJ1-2	ASSPDSNYGYT
TRBV6-5	TRBJ2-7	ASSYSGMSGDEQY
TRBV27	TRBJ2-2	ASSLSVKGTGELF
TRBV27	TRBJ2-7	ASSPSSSGGAYEQY